Listed here are 22 T cell receptor beta chains from one sample, sequenced in a study of T cell changes during pregnancy in multiple sclerosis. Data came from immunoSEQ multiplex PCR; TCRdb stores just in-frame clones and leaves some out. The sample holds around 49,000 clones, approximately 95% seen once. This specimen was CD8+ T cells from peripheral blood mononuclear cells, taken in the first trimester of pregnancy. The receptors stem from a female donor with multiple sclerosis, enrolled in a pregnancy study.

The rearrangement joins TRBV30 to TRBJ1-2; a possible D gene is TRBD1 (6 bases). The CDR3 length is 12 residues. Germline V gene sequence: CDR1 GTSNPN, CDR2 SVGIG (reference sequence). V dropped 8 bases and J dropped 7 bases, with 17 bases sitting between them. The CDR3 sequence: CALEMRGAGYTF. CDR3 coding DNA: TGTGCCCTGGAGATGCGGGGGGCTGGCTACACCTTC.

J is TRBJ1-2 and V is TRBV2; no definite D call. This CDR3 spans 13 amino acids. V gave up 8 bases and J gave up 0 bases, with 10 bases separating them. Germline V gene data show CDR1 as SNHLY and CDR2 as FYNNEI. DNA of the CDR3: TGTGCCAGCCCCCCAGGATCTAACTATGGCTACACCTTC. It is translated as CASPPGSNYGYTF.

This clone is a singleton in its sample. The rearrangement uses TRBV4-1 and TRBJ2-7; a possible D gene is TRBD2 (5 bases). This CDR3 has 13 residues. The germline V and J ends were trimmed by 2 bases and 6 bases, with 11 bases remaining between them. CDR1 is MGHRA and CDR2 is YSYEKL in the germline V gene. In DNA, the CDR3 is TGCGCCAGCAGCCAACTATCCGGGATCGAGCAGTACTTC. Its protein product is CASSQLSGIEQYF.

The V call is TRBV9, the J call TRBJ2-3; D might be TRBD2 (5 bases). Trimming cost V 4 bases and J 3 bases, with 15 bases left between them. The CDR3 has 15 residues. Looked up from germline, CDR1 is SGDLS and CDR2 is YYNGEE. The CDR3 DNA follows: TGTGCCAGCAGCCCCCCTGGGCTAGCTACAGATACGCAGTATTTT. Translated: CASSPPGLATDTQYF.

V usage is TRBV7-2 and J usage is TRBJ1-4, with 8 bases that match TRBD1. From germline, CDR1 is SGHTA and CDR2 FQGNSA. There are 16 residues in the CDR3. V gave up 5 bases and J gave up 5 bases; unmatched junction bases: 10. The DNA of the CDR3 is TGTGCCAGCAGCCCTCGGACAGGGAGAATCAATGAAAAACTGTTTTTT. Amino acids: CASSPRTGRINEKLFF.

This rearrangement joins TRBV4-1 to TRBJ2-7; no reliable D call. Trimming removed 1 base from V and 0 bases from J, with 10 bases in between. CDR3 size: 15 residues. Germline-derived CDR1 and CDR2 are MGHRA and YSYEKL. DNA for the CDR3: TGCGCCAGCAGCCAAGTATCCGATAGCTCCTACGAGCAGTACTTC. It translates to CASSQVSDSSYEQYF.

The chain combines TRBV29-1 with TRBJ2-5, with D perhaps matching TRBD2 (6 bases). CDR1 is SQVTM, CDR2 ANQGSEA, per germline. V was trimmed by 6 bases and J by 8 bases, leaving 16 bases between them. The CDR3 sequence is 12 residues long. The CDR3 sequence is CSVLTEEGTQYF. CDR3 in DNA: TGCAGCGTCCTCACGGAGGAGGGAACCCAGTACTTC.

The V gene is TRBV4-1, the J gene TRBJ1-1, with D unclear. CDR1 and CDR2 from the germline V gene are MGHRA and YSYEKL. With 3 bases removed from V and 10 bases from J, the gap between germline ends came to 12 bases. This CDR3 contains 12 residues. The CDR3 here is CASSQGSAGAFF. In nucleotides, the CDR3 is TGCGCCAGCAGCCAGGGATCGGCGGGAGCTTTCTTT.

The chain couples TRBV7-9 to TRBJ2-7; 7 nucleotides line up with TRBD1. The CDR3 is 15 residues long. Germline V gene data show CDR1 as SEHNR and CDR2 as FQNEAQ (reference sequence). With V trimmed by 2 bases and J by 5 bases, 9 bases remained unmatched. The CDR3 loop reads CASSLPDRVVDEQYF. The DNA for the CDR3 is TGTGCCAGCAGCTTACCTGACAGGGTAGTGGACGAGCAGTACTTC.

As for this clone: The junction departs from germline at one end; a sequencing error may be responsible. The rearrangement joins TRBV7-9 to TRBJ1-5; no clear D. Germline V CDR1 and CDR2: SEHNR, FQNEAQ (reference sequence). The CDR3 sequence is 12 residues long. The CDR3 loop is CASSLEENERYF. In DNA form, the CDR3 reads TGTGCCAGCAGCTTAGAGGAGAACGAGAGGTATTTT.

This rearrangement joins TRBV28 to TRBJ2-7; weak D call: TRBD2 (6 bases). The germline V and J ends were trimmed by 4 bases and 0 bases, with 19 bases remaining between them. CDR3 size: 17 residues. The germline CDR1 and CDR2 sequences are MDHEN and SYDVKM. CDR3 nucleotide sequence: TGTGCCAGCAGTTCGACCCGAGGACGGGGGTACTCCTACGAGCAGTACTTC. Translation: CASSSTRGRGYSYEQYF.

V is TRBV28 and J is TRBJ1-2; 7 bases line up with TRBD1. Germline lookup yields CDR1 MDHEN and CDR2 SYDVKM. The V and J ends lost 0 bases and 2 bases, in that order; junction bases with no gene match: 6. The CDR3 runs 16 residues. The CDR3 loop is CASSLWAGGFNYGYTF. The CDR3 coding sequence is TGTGCCAGCAGTTTATGGGCAGGGGGGTTCAACTATGGCTACACCTTC.

This rearrangement joins TRBV7-9 to TRBJ1-2, with TRBD1 identical over 10 bases. Germline loops: CDR1 SEHNR, CDR2 FQNEAQ (reference sequence). V shed 3 bases and J 4 bases; nucleotides not matched to a gene: 11. CDR3 length: 17 amino acids. CDR3 loop: CASSFLVGTGDLYGYTF. CDR3 bases: TGTGCCAGCAGCTTTCTAGTCGGGACAGGGGACCTCTATGGCTACACCTTC.

The J gene is TRBJ1-1, the V gene TRBV20-1; D is undetermined. Trimming left V 5 bases short and J 3 bases short, with 7 bases between. There are 11 residues in the CDR3. Germline loops: CDR1 DFQATT, CDR2 SNEGSKA (reference sequence). CDR3 loop: CSAREYTEAFF. CDR3 nucleotides: TGCAGTGCTCGGGAGTACACTGAAGCTTTCTTT.

The chain has TRBV27 and TRBJ2-1, with 10 bases fitting TRBD2. The length of the CDR3 is 18 residues. Germline trimming cut 5 bases from V and 3 bases from J; bases unmatched to any gene: 13. CDR1 is MNHEY, CDR2 SMNVEV, per germline (reference sequence). This chain's CDR3 is CASSPSPGLALDYNEQFF. The DNA of the CDR3 is TGTGCCAGCAGTCCAAGCCCGGGACTAGCGCTGGACTACAATGAGCAGTTCTTC.

This rearrangement joins TRBV9 to TRBJ2-2, with 10 positions matching TRBD2. The CDR3 consists of 14 residues. V lost 4 bases and J lost 5; bases outside the gene matches: 2. Germline assignment: CDR1 SGDLS and CDR2 YYNGEE. CDR3: CASSPGLATGELFF. The CDR3 DNA follows: TGTGCCAGCAGCCCGGGACTAGCGACCGGGGAGCTGTTTTTT.

This chain connects TRBV15 to TRBJ2-5; 8 bases line up with TRBD1. The CDR3 has 14 amino acids. Germline loops: CDR1 LNHNV, CDR2 YYDKDF (reference sequence). Losses at the gene ends were 4 bases for V and 3 bases for J; bases not matched to a gene: 4. CDR3 in amino acids: CATSTPDREETQYF. CDR3 sequence (DNA): TGTGCCACCAGCACCCCGGACAGGGAAGAGACCCAGTACTTC.

The chain joins TRBV27 to TRBJ2-7, with TRBD2 identical over 9 bases. The germline CDR1 and CDR2 sequences are MNHEY and SMNVEV (reference sequence). The CDR3 is 15 amino acids. J lost 2 bases, V lost 5 bases, and 7 bases had no gene match. The CDR3 nucleotides read TGTGCCAGCAGTCCACGGACTAGCGAAGCCTACGAGCAGTACTTC. Amino acid sequence: CASSPRTSEAYEQYF.

V usage is TRBV9 and J usage is TRBJ1-2; 10 bases map to TRBD1. V dropped 2 bases and J dropped 5; count of bases not matched to a gene: 21. The CDR3 contains 20 residues. CDR1 is SGDLS, CDR2 YYNGEE, per germline. In DNA form, the CDR3 reads TGTGCCAGCAGCGTCAGACCCGGGACAGGGGAGGAGGATCCAACGTATGGCTACACCTTC. Its protein product is CASSVRPGTGEEDPTYGYTF. The whole variable domain, remainder taken from reference TRBV9 and TRBJ1-2, is DSGVTQTPKHLITATGQRVTLRCSPRSGDLSVYWYQQSLDQGLQFLIQYYNGEERAKGNILERFSAQQFPDLHSELNLSSLELGDSALYFCASSVRPGTGEEDPTYGYTFGSGTRLTVV.

J is TRBJ2-2 and V is TRBV2, with 8 positions matching TRBD2. The germline gives CDR1 SNHLY, CDR2 FYNNEI. Losses at the gene ends were 6 bases for V and 7 bases for J; bases not matched to a gene: 7. This CDR3 has 14 residues. Here the CDR3 DNA reads TGTGCCAGCAGCCCGGGACTAGGCTTCGGGGAGCTGTTTTTT. As protein: CASSPGLGFGELFF.

V gene TRBV5-1 combines with J gene TRBJ2-5; TRBD1 agrees at 10 bases. Matching the DNA end better, TRBJ2-7 makes the J call doubtful. This CDR3 has 16 amino acids. CDR1 and CDR2 from the germline V gene are SGHRS and YFSETQ. The CDR3 nucleotides read TGCGCCAGCAGCTGGGACCCCGGGACAGGGGCCTACGAGCAGTACTTC. This sequence encodes CASSWDPGTGAYEQYF.

This chain uses TRBV9 with TRBJ2-1; 10 bases are shared with TRBD2. The junction had 8 bases not matched to a gene; V was cut back by 0 bases and J by 8 bases. Per the germline V gene, CDR1 is SGDLS and CDR2 is YYNGEE. CDR3 length equals 16 residues. This CDR3 is CASSVASGSPRDEQFF. CDR3 bases: TGTGCCAGCAGCGTAGCTAGCGGGAGCCCGCGCGATGAGCAGTTCTTC.